What follows are 30 T cell receptor beta chains derived from one specimen sequenced in a study of T-cell reconstitution after alpha-beta-depleted transplantation in children. Unique molecular identifiers were used in preparing the TCRbeta library. TCRdb re-derived calls from the PCR reads in MiXCR, one entry per CDR3 protein. This table holds 90,000 to 100,000 distinct CDR3 sequences, around a quarter found once. This sample comprised PBMCs, obtained before TCRalphabeta/CD19-depleted stem cell transplant. The receptors come from a boy aged 2-9 years with acute lymphoblastic leukemia, due to receive a stem cell transplant.

V is TRBV27 and J is TRBJ2-1; 8 nucleotides agree with TRBD2. In germline, CDR1 is MNHEY, CDR2 SMNVEV (reference sequence). The CDR3 runs 17 residues. The trim removed 3 bases at V and 7 bases at J, leaving 14 bases unmatched. This CDR3 reads CASSFLLAEGPGNEQFF. CDR3 nucleotides: TGTGCCAGCAGTTTCTTACTAGCGGAGGGGCCAGGAAATGAGCAGTTCTTC.

The table lists this clonotype with many counts. Written as DNA, the CDR3 is TGCAGTGCTAGAGATCCGGGAGAGACCCAGTACTTC. Its translation is CSARDPGETQYF. The chain employs TRBV20-1 and TRBJ2-5; D call uncertain. Germline CDR1 reads DFQATT; CDR2 reads SNEGSKA (reference sequence). V lost 0 bases to trimming and J lost 4 bases, with 6 bases between them. This CDR3 region has 12 residues.

The chain combines TRBV7-2 with TRBJ2-7; 9 bases map to TRBD2. Germline values: CDR1 SGHTA, CDR2 FQGNSA. CDR3 length: 15 residues. V was pared by 2 bases and J by 2 bases, with 4 bases of the junction left unmatched. In DNA, the CDR3 is TGTGCCAGCAGCTTATATAGCGGGAGTCCCTACGAGCAGTACTTC. Translating it yields CASSLYSGSPYEQYF.

This clonotype was observed many times. J is TRBJ2-7 and V is TRBV30; unclear D gene. This CDR3 is built from 14 residues. Germline CDR1 and CDR2: GTSNPN and SVGIG (reference sequence). In DNA form, the CDR3 reads TGTGCTATGGCCCGACCAATGGGCTCCTACGAGCAGTACTTC. As protein: CAMARPMGSYEQYF.

The table lists this clonotype with a few counts. The chain joins TRBV6-5 to TRBJ2-2; the D gene is possibly TRBD2 (6 bases). The CDR3 runs 15 residues. In germline, CDR1 is MNHEY, CDR2 SVGAGI. V was pared by 4 bases and J by 3 bases, with 12 bases between. CDR3 sequence: CASSFLTSHTGELFF. The CDR3 region has the DNA TGTGCCAGCAGTTTTTTGACTAGTCACACCGGGGAGCTGTTTTTT.

Ten or more counts support this clonotype. This chain links TRBV4-1 with TRBJ2-5; 11 positions match TRBD2. Germline values: CDR1 MGHRA, CDR2 YSYEKL. V was clipped by 0 bases and J by 4 bases; unmatched bases: 4. The CDR3 runs to 16 residues. The CDR3 DNA follows: TGCGCCAGCAGCCAAGAAGGGACTAGCGGAGGAGAGACCCAGTACTTC. Protein sequence: CASSQEGTSGGETQYF.

The chain joins TRBV5-5 to TRBJ2-1, with TRBD2 matching 10 bases. The V segment lost 0 bases and the J segment 0 bases; nucleotides outside the gene matches: 3. The length of the CDR3 is 17 residues. Looked up from germline, CDR1 is SGHKS and CDR2 is YYEKEE (reference sequence). The CDR3 nucleotides are TGTGCCAGCAGCTTGGTGTCTAGCGGGAGCTCCTACAATGAGCAGTTCTTC. Translating it yields CASSLVSSGSSYNEQFF.

This clonotype was observed a handful of times. CDR3 nucleotides: TGCGCCAGCAGCCAAGAGTTAATGGGAGGTTCGGAGACCCAGTACTTC. Translation gives CASSQELMGGSETQYF. The gene calls are TRBV4-1 and TRBJ2-5; D possibly corresponds to TRBD2 (6 bases). V lost 0 bases and J 5 bases, leaving 16 bases between the germline ends. Per the germline V gene, CDR1 is MGHRA and CDR2 is YSYEKL. The CDR3 spans 16 residues.

In its sample, this clonotype was seen a few times. The chain has TRBV6-6 and TRBJ2-7, with D maybe TRBD1 (6 bases). V dropped 6 bases and J dropped 4 bases, with 13 bases sitting between them. Germline assignment: CDR1 MNHNY and CDR2 SVGAGI (reference sequence). The CDR3 has 13 residues. CDR3: CASRGGGRYEQYF. CDR3 coding DNA: TGTGCCAGCAGGGGTGGGGGCAGGTACGAGCAGTACTTC.

The CDR3 spells CSVGTAFRANVLTF. In DNA, the CDR3 is TGCAGCGTTGGGACAGCCTTTAGGGCCAACGTCCTGACTTTC. The chain links TRBV29-1 to TRBJ2-6; D might be TRBD1 (6 bases). V was cut by 4 bases and J by 5 bases, with 12 bases left in between. Germline values: CDR1 SQVTM, CDR2 ANQGSEA. This CDR3 has 14 residues.

This clonotype has at least ten counts. V usage is TRBV28 and J usage is TRBJ2-2; D may correspond to TRBD1 or TRBD2 (5 bases each). With 7 bases removed from V and 3 bases from J, the gap between germline ends came to 15 bases. This CDR3 has 15 amino acids. CDR1 is MDHEN, CDR2 SYDVKM, per germline. The CDR3 reads CASTPVRGHTGELFF. The DNA for the CDR3 is TGTGCCAGCACCCCTGTGAGGGGCCACACCGGGGAGCTGTTTTTT. The full variable domain, completed using reference TRBV28 and TRBJ2-2, is DVKVTQSSRYLVKRTGEKVFLECVQDMDHENMFWYRQDPGLGLRLIYFSYDVKMKEKGDIPEGYSVSREKKERFSLILESASTNQTSMYLCASTPVRGHTGELFFGEGSRLTVL.

The chain has TRBV20-1 and TRBJ2-1, with 8 bases that match TRBD2. CDR1 and CDR2 from the germline V gene are DFQATT and SNEGSKA (reference sequence). Germline trimming cut 5 bases from V and 9 bases from J; bases unmatched to any gene: 15. The CDR3 has 15 amino acids. The CDR3 loop is CSAGLTSGGASEQFF. CDR3 coding DNA: TGCAGTGCTGGACTCACTAGCGGAGGGGCTAGTGAGCAGTTCTTC.

J is TRBJ2-5 and V is TRBV24-1, with D possibly TRBD2 on 6 matching bases. The length of the CDR3 is 16 residues. CDR1 and CDR2 from the germline V gene are KGHDR and SFDVKD. V was pared by 4 bases and J by 4 bases, with 18 bases between. The CDR3 loop is CATSDFSAEGRETQYF. The CDR3, as DNA: TGTGCCACCAGTGACTTTTCAGCGGAGGGCAGAGAGACCCAGTACTTC.

V usage is TRBV7-2 and J usage is TRBJ2-1; 9 bases map to TRBD2. The trim removed 8 bases at V and 6 bases at J, leaving 11 bases unmatched. The germline V gene encodes CDR1 SGHTA and CDR2 FQGNSA. This CDR3 comprises 15 residues. The chain's CDR3 is CASAPIAGAGNEQFF. The DNA of the CDR3 is TGTGCCAGCGCCCCCATAGCGGGAGCGGGCAATGAGCAGTTCTTC.

This clonotype came up a few times. The chain combines TRBV7-2 with TRBJ1-2; D may be TRBD1 (6 bases). Germline V gene sequence: CDR1 SGHTA, CDR2 FQGNSA. The CDR3 loop spans 13 amino acids. Trimming shortened V by 7 bases and J by 3 bases, and 12 bases separated the two germline ends. CDR3 region: CASNPQGYYGYTF. The CDR3 DNA is TGTGCCAGCAACCCACAGGGATACTATGGCTACACCTTC.

This clonotype was observed a handful of times. This chain links TRBV5-1 with TRBJ2-1; tentative D call: TRBD2 (6 bases). V lost 0 bases and J lost 3, with 7 bases in between. Germline V gene sequence: CDR1 SGHRS, CDR2 YFSETQ. The CDR3 has 14 residues. The CDR3 loop reads CASSLGGIYNEQFF. In nucleotides, the CDR3 is TGCGCCAGCAGCTTGGGCGGGATCTACAATGAGCAGTTCTTC.

This sequence joins TRBV20-1 and TRBJ2-2, with a weak D call TRBD1 (6 bases). The CDR3 length is 14 residues. Germline assignment: CDR1 DFQATT and CDR2 SNEGSKA (reference sequence). Trimming shortened V by 6 bases and J by 8 bases, and 19 bases separated the two germline ends. In DNA form, the CDR3 reads TGCAGTGCCCATGACCGACAGGCTGTGGGGGAGCTGTTTTTT. Amino acids: CSAHDRQAVGELFF.

The V call is TRBV3-1, the J call TRBJ2-5; no reliable D call. CDR1 and CDR2 from the germline V gene are LGHDT and YNNKEL (reference sequence). The CDR3 totals 13 residues. V gave up 1 base and J gave up 4 bases, with 7 bases separating them. This CDR3 is CASSQAMLETQYF. In nucleotides, the CDR3 is TGTGCCAGCAGCCAAGCTATGTTAGAGACCCAGTACTTC.

To note about this clonotype: Compared with germline, one end of the junction differs, possibly owing to a read error. The chain links TRBV24-1 to TRBJ2-2; D might be TRBD2 (6 bases). This CDR3 has 14 amino acids. Germline loops: CDR1 KGHDR, CDR2 SFDVKD. The CDR3 region has the DNA TGTGCCACCAGTGACCCTACTAGCACCAGGGAGCTGTTTTTT. Translation gives CATSDPTSTRELFF.

The chain recombines TRBV12-3 or TRBV12-4 with TRBJ1-5; D is undetermined. The CDR3 runs 12 residues. V lost 3 bases to trimming and J lost 7 bases, with 7 bases between them. CDR3 in amino acids: CASSLREQPQHF. For the CDR3, the DNA is TGTGCCAGCAGTTTGCGGGAGCAGCCCCAGCATTTT.

This clonotype has ten or more counts. This chain joins TRBV5-1 and TRBJ2-7, with D tentatively TRBD1 (6 bases). Trimming removed 2 bases from V and 3 bases from J, with 12 bases in between. CDR3 length equals 14 residues. CDR1 is SGHRS and CDR2 is YFSETQ in the germline V gene. The CDR3 DNA reads TGCGCCAGCAGCTTTGGACAGCCCAGCTACGAGCAGTACTTC. This sequence encodes CASSFGQPSYEQYF.

V and J are TRBV20-1 and TRBJ2-3; no clear D. V lost 6 bases and J lost 6, with 16 bases in between. Germline V CDR1 and CDR2: DFQATT, SNEGSKA (reference sequence). CDR3 length equals 13 residues. CDR3 sequence reads: CSAAPGPGDTQYF. Here the CDR3 DNA reads TGCAGTGCGGCCCCCGGGCCCGGGGATACGCAGTATTTT.

CDR3 sequence reads: CASSSTRQKSTDTQYF. DNA for the CDR3: TGTGCCAGCAGCTCAACTCGACAGAAAAGCACAGATACGCAGTATTTT. This rearrangement joins TRBV7-2 to TRBJ2-3; TRBD1 might be the D (5 bases). This CDR3 region has 16 residues. CDR1 is SGHTA, CDR2 FQGNSA, per germline. V was trimmed by 4 bases and J by 0 bases, leaving 14 bases between them. Using reference TRBV7-2 and TRBJ2-3 for the parts outside the CDR3, the full variable domain is GAGVSQSPSNKVTEKGKDVELRCDPISGHTALYWYRQSLGQGLEFLIYFQGNSAPDKSGLPSDRFSAERTGGSVSTLTIQRTQQEDSAVYLCASSSTRQKSTDTQYFGPGTRLTVL.

This clonotype has only a few counts. The chain carries TRBV12-3 or TRBV12-4 and TRBJ2-1; D is possibly TRBD2 (5 bases). V shed 5 bases and J shed 6 bases, with 14 bases lying between them. The CDR3 loop spans 14 amino acids. In nucleotides, the CDR3 is TGTGCCAGCAGTCAGTGGACTCGCGGCAATGAGCAGTTCTTC. Protein: CASSQWTRGNEQFF.

The chain recombines TRBV7-2 with TRBJ2-3; either TRBD1 or TRBD2 may supply D (6 bases each). The CDR3 sequence is 16 residues long. V gave up 2 bases and J gave up 0 bases, with 12 bases separating them. Germline V lookup: CDR1 SGHTA, CDR2 FQGNSA. The CDR3, as DNA: TGTGCCAGCAGCTTACCTGGGGGGCCTAGCACAGATACGCAGTATTTT. Protein product: CASSLPGGPSTDTQYF.

For this clonotype: One junction end does not reproduce the germline sequence, and a read error may be involved. The CDR3 spells CASSKEGNTEAFF. The DNA of the CDR3 is TGTGCCAGCAGCAAAGAAGGGAACACTGAAGCTTTCTTT. This sequence joins TRBV3-1 and TRBJ1-1, with unresolved D. CDR3 size: 13 residues. Germline CDR1 reads LGHDT; CDR2 reads YNNKEL (reference sequence).

This clonotype has only a few counts. J is TRBJ1-2 and V is TRBV7-2, with TRBD1 identical over 7 bases. V lost 2 bases, J lost 6 bases, and 3 bases stayed unmatched. The CDR3 covers 13 residues. The V gene's germline CDR1 is SGHTA and CDR2 FQGNSA. The CDR3 bases are TGTGCCAGCAGCTTAACGACAGGGAATGGCTACACCTTC. Protein: CASSLTTGNGYTF. The variable domain in full, completed from reference TRBV7-2 and TRBJ1-2, reads GAGVSQSPSNKVTEKGKDVELRCDPISGHTALYWYRQSLGQGLEFLIYFQGNSAPDKSGLPSDRFSAERTGGSVSTLTIQRTQQEDSAVYLCASSLTTGNGYTFGSGTRLTVV.

This clonotype has only a few counts. The chain recombines TRBV29-1 with TRBJ2-7; 9 bases fit TRBD1. The V and J ends lost 0 bases and 4 bases, in that order; junction bases with no gene match: 16. Germline CDR1 SQVTM, CDR2 ANQGSEA. The CDR3 sequence is 18 residues long. The chain's CDR3 is CSVEDGQGTRGTAYEQYF. The CDR3, as DNA: TGCAGCGTTGAAGATGGACAGGGGACCCGCGGGACGGCGTACGAGCAGTACTTC.

This clonotype was recorded only once. The chain joins TRBV6-1 to TRBJ1-1; D not certain. Trimming cost V 8 bases and J 6 bases, with 16 bases left between them. Germline CDR1 MNHNS, CDR2 SASEGT. This CDR3 is 13 amino acids long. The CDR3 DNA is TGTGCCAGCCTAGAATCCAACGGCGCTGAAGCTTTCTTT. This codes for CASLESNGAEAFF.

J is TRBJ2-1 and V is TRBV7-3; TRBD2 aligns across 8 bases. The CDR3 spans 15 residues. With V trimmed by 0 bases and J by 8 bases, 6 bases remained unmatched. CDR1 and CDR2 (germline): SGHTA, FQGTGA. DNA for the CDR3: TGTGCCAGCAGCTTAACCGGAACTAGCGGAGATGAGCAGTTCTTC. This translates into CASSLTGTSGDEQFF.